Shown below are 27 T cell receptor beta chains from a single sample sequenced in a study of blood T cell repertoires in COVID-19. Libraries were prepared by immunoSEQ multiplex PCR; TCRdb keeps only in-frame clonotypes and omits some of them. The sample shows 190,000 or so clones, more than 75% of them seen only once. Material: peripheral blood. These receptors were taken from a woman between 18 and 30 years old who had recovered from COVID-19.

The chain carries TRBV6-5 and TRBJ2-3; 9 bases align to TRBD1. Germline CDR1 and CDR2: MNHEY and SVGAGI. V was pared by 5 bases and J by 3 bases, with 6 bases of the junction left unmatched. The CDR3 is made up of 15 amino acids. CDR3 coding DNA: TGTGCCAGCAGTCGCACAGGGGGCGGTACAGATACGCAGTATTTT. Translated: CASSRTGGGTDTQYF.

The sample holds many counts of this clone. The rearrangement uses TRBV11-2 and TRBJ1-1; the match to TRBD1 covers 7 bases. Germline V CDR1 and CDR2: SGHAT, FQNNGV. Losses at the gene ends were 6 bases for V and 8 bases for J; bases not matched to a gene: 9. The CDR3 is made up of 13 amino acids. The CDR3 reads CASRRGDRREAFF. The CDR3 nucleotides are TGTGCCAGCAGAAGAGGGGACAGAAGGGAAGCTTTCTTT.

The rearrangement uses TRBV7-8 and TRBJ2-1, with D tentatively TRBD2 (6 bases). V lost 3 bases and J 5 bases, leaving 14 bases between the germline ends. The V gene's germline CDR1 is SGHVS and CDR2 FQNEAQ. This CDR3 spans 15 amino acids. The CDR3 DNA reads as TGTGCCAGCAGCTTGGCTGGGGGGAAGCACAATGAGCAGTTCTTC. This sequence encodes CASSLAGGKHNEQFF.

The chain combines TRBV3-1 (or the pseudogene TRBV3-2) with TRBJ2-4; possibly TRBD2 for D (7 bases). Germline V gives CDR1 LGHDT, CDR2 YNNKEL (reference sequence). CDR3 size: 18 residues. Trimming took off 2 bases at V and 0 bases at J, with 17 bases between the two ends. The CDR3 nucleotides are TGTGCCAGCAGCCAAAGGGGGGGTACCATGCTAGCCAAAAACATTCAGTACTTC. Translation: CASSQRGGTMLAKNIQYF.

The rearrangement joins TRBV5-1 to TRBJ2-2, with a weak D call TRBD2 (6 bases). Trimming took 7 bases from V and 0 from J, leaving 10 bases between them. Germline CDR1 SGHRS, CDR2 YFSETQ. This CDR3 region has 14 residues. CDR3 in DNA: TGCGCCAGCGGGCTAGCGCCGAACACCGGGGAGCTGTTTTTT. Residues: CASGLAPNTGELFF.

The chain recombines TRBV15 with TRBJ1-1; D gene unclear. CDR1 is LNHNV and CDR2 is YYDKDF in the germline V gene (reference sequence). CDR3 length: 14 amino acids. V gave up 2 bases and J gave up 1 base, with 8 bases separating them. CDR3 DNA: TGTGCCACCAGCAGACCACGAGGGAACACTGAAGCTTTCTTT. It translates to CATSRPRGNTEAFF.

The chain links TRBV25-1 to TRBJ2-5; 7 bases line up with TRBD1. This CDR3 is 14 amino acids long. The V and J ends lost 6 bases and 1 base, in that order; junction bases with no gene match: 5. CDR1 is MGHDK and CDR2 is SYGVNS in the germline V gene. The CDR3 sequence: CASRVRGSQETQYF. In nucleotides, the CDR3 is TGTGCCAGCAGGGTCAGGGGGAGCCAAGAGACCCAGTACTTC.

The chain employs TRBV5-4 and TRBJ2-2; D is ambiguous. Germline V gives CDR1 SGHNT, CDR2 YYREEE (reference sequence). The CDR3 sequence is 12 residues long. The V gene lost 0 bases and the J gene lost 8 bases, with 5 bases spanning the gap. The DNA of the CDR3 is TGTGCCAGCAGCTTGGGTCGGGGGGAGCTGTTTTTT. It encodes CASSLGRGELFF.

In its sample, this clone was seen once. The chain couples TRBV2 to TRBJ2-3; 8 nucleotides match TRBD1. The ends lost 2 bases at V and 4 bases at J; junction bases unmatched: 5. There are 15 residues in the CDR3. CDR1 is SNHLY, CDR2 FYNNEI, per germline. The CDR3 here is CASSETGGVPDTQYF. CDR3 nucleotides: TGTGCCAGCAGTGAAACAGGGGGTGTCCCAGATACGCAGTATTTT.

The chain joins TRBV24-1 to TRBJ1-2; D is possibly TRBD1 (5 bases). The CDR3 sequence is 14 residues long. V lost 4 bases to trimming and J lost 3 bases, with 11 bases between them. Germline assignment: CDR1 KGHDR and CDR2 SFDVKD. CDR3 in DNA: TGTGCCACCAGTGACCTCGACAGACACTATGGCTACACCTTC. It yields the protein CATSDLDRHYGYTF.

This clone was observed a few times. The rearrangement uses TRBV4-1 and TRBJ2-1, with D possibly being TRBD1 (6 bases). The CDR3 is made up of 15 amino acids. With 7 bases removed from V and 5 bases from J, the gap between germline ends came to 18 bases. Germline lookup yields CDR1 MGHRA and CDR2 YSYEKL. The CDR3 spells CASILGQGSNNEQFF. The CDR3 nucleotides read TGCGCCAGCATCTTAGGGCAGGGGAGTAACAATGAGCAGTTCTTC.

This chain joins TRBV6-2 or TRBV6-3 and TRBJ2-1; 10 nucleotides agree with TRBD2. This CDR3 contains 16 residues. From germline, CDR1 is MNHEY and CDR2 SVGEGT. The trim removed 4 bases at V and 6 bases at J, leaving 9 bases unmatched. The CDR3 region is CASSFQREGTGNEQFF. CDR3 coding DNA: TGTGCCAGCAGTTTTCAGCGGGAGGGAACCGGCAATGAGCAGTTCTTC.

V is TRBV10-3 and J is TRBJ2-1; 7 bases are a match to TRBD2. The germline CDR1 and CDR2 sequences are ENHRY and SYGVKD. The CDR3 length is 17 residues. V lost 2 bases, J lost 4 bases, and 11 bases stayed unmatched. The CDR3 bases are TGTGCCATCAGTGAGGAACCCCTCTCCGGGGGGTACAATGAGCAGTTCTTC. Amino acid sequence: CAISEEPLSGGYNEQFF.

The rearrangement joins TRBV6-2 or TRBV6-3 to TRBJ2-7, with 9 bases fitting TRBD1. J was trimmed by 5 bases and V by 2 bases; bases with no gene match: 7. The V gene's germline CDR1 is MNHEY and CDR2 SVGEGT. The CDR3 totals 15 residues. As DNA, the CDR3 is TGTGCCAGCAGTTACCAATGGACAGGGGTCCACGAGCAGTACTTC. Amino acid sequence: CASSYQWTGVHEQYF.

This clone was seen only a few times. CDR3 DNA sequence: TGTGCCAGCAGTGCCGAGGTGATGAACACTGAAGCTTTCTTT. It codes for CASSAEVMNTEAFF. The rearrangement joins TRBV2 to TRBJ1-1; D gene ambiguous. V shed 4 bases and J shed 0 bases, with 9 bases lying between them. The CDR3 has 14 amino acids. CDR1 and CDR2 (germline): SNHLY, FYNNEI.

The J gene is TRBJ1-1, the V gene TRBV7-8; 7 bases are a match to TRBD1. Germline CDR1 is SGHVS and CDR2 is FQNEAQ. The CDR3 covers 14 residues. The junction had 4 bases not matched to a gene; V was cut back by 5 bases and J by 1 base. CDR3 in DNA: TGTGCCAGCAGCCGGGGACAGCAGAACACTGAAGCTTTCTTT. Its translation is CASSRGQQNTEAFF.

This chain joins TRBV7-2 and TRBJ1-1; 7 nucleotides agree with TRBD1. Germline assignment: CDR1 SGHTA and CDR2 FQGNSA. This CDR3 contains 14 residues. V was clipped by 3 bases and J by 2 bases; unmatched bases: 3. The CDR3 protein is CASSFTGANTEAFF. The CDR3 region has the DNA TGTGCCAGCAGCTTTACAGGGGCCAACACTGAAGCTTTCTTT. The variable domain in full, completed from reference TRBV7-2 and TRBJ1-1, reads GAGVSQSPSNKVTEKGKDVELRCDPISGHTALYWYRQSLGQGLEFLIYFQGNSAPDKSGLPSDRFSAERTGGSVSTLTIQRTQQEDSAVYLCASSFTGANTEAFFGQGTRLTVV.

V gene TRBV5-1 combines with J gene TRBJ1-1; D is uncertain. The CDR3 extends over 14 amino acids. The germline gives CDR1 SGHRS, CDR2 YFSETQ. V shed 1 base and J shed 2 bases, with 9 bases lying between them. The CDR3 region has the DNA TGCGCCAGCAGCTTGTATACGGGAAACACTGAAGCTTTCTTT. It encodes CASSLYTGNTEAFF. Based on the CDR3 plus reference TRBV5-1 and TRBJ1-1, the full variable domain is KAGVTQTPRYLIKTRGQQVTLSCSPISGHRSVSWYQQTPGQGLQFLFEYFSETQRNKGNFPGRFSGRQFSNSRSEMNVSTLELGDSALYLCASSLYTGNTEAFFGQGTRLTVV.

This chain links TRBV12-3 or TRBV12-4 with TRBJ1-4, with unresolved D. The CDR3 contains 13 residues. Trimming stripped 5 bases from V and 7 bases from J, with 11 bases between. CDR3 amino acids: CASSTSTGEKLFF. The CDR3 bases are TGTGCCAGCAGTACCTCGACTGGTGAAAAACTGTTTTTT.

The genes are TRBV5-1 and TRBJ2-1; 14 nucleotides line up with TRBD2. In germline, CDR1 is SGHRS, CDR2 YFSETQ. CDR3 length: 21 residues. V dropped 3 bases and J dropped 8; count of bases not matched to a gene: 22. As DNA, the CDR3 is TGCGCCAGCAGCTGGACTTTGGGACTAGCGGGAGTTAACCGTGCGTCCGATGAGCAGTTCTTC. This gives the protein CASSWTLGLAGVNRASDEQFF.

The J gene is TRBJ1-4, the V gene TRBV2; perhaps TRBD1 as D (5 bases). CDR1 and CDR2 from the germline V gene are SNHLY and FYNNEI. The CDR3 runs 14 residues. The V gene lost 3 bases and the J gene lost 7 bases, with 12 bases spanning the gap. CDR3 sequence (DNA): TGTGCCAGCAGTGACGGAGGGGTGGGTGAAAAACTGTTTTTT. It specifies CASSDGGVGEKLFF.

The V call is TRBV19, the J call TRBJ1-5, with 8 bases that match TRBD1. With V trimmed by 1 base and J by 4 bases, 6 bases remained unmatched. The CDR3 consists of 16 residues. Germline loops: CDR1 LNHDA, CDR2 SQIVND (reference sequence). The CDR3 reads CASSIATGDLNQPQHF. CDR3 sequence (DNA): TGTGCCAGTAGTATAGCGACAGGGGATCTAAATCAGCCCCAGCATTTT.

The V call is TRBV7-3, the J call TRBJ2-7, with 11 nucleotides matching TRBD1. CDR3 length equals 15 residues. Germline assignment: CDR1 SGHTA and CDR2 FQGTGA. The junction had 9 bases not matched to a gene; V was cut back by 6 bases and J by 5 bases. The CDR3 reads CASSLTGQGADEQYF. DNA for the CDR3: TGTGCCAGCAGTCTTACAGGACAGGGGGCGGACGAGCAGTACTTC.

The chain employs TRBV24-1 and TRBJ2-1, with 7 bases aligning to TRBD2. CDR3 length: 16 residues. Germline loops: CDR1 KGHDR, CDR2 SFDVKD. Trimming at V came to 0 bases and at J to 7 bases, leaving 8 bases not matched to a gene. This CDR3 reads CATSDLGPSGGNEQFF. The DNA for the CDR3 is TGTGCCACCAGTGATTTGGGGCCTAGCGGCGGGAATGAGCAGTTCTTC.

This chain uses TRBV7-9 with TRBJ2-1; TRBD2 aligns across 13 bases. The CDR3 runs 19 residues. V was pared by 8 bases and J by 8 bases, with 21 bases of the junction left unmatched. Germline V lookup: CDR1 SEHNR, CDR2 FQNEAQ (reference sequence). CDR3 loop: CASATTRPNGLAGVDEQFF. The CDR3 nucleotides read TGTGCCAGCGCTACGACCCGCCCAAACGGACTAGCGGGGGTGGATGAGCAGTTCTTC.

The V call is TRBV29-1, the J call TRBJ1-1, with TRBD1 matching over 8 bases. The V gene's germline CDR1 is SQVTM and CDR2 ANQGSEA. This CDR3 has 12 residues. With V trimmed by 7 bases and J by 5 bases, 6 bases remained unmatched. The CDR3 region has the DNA TGCAGCGGCCTCAGGGGGCGAACTGAAGCTTTCTTT. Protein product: CSGLRGRTEAFF. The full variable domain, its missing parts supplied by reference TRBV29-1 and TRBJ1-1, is SAVISQKPSRDICQRGTSLTIQCQVDSQVTMMFWYRQQPGQSLTLIATANQGSEATYESGFVIDKFPISRPNLTFSTLTVSNMSPEDSSIYLCSGLRGRTEAFFGQGTRLTVV.

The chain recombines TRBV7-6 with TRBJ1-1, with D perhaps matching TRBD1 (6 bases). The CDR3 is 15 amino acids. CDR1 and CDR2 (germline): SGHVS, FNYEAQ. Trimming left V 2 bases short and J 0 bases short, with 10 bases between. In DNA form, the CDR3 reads TGTGCCAGCAGCTTATCCGGACAGATGAACACTGAAGCTTTCTTT. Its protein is CASSLSGQMNTEAFF.